The 12 T cell receptor beta chains presented below share a single source sample, sequenced in a study of beta chain features in type 1 diabetes. General observations from the study: All four CD4+ subsets from Type 1 diabetes patients carried moderately but significantly shorter TCRB CDR3s.

The authors reverse transcribed all of the isolated RNA, so sequencing captured expressed TCRB transcripts. Some clones are missing from TCRdb's copy, which holds only in-frame ones; the method was immunoSEQ multiplex PCR. The table includes 550,000 to 850,000 clones, around 15% detected once. Their antigen targets remain unknown. The sample was naive CD4+ T cells from blood. These TCRs come from a young man with type 1 diabetes.

This clone was seen only a few times. This sequence joins TRBV7-9 and TRBJ1-2; perhaps TRBD1 as D (5 bases). This CDR3 is built from 12 residues. Germline V gives CDR1 SEHNR, CDR2 FQNEAQ (reference sequence). V was cut by 3 bases and J by 6 bases, with 8 bases left in between. The CDR3 loop reads CASSLTADGYTF. The CDR3 nucleotides are TGTGCCAGCAGCTTGACAGCGGATGGCTACACCTTC.

This clone was recorded a few times. The chain joins TRBV9 to TRBJ2-2; 9 positions agree with TRBD2. Germline V CDR1 and CDR2: SGDLS, YYNGEE. With V trimmed by 0 bases and J by 3 bases, 9 bases remained unmatched. The CDR3 totals 18 residues. The CDR3 coding sequence is TGTGCCAGCAGCGTAGTGAATAGCGGGGGCTACTACACCGGGGAGCTGTTTTTT. This encodes CASSVVNSGGYYTGELFF.

This clone came up a few times. The chain employs TRBV30 and TRBJ1-1; TRBD1 might be the D (5 bases). The V gene's germline CDR1 is GTSNPN and CDR2 SVGIG (reference sequence). CDR3 length: 13 amino acids. Trimming stripped 2 bases from V and 10 bases from J, with 17 bases between. The CDR3 DNA is TGTGCCTGGAGTAGTCTAAGGGGAACGGTAGCTTTCTTT. Translated: CAWSSLRGTVAFF.

This clone has more than one count but fewer than ten. The CDR3 DNA follows: TGCAGCGTTCGGGGTCACAGGGGGGGAACCTACGAGCAGTACTTC. Translating it yields CSVRGHRGGTYEQYF. This rearrangement joins TRBV29-1 to TRBJ2-7; D may be TRBD1 (8 bases). In germline, CDR1 is SQVTM, CDR2 ANQGSEA. V was clipped by 5 bases and J by 2 bases, with 19 bases between them. CDR3 length equals 15 residues.

This clone occurred a few times. The genes are TRBV27 and TRBJ1-1, with TRBD1 matching over 7 bases. The V gene's germline CDR1 is MNHEY and CDR2 SMNVEV (reference sequence). The CDR3 totals 16 residues. V shed 6 bases and J 1 base; nucleotides not matched to a gene: 11. CDR3 sequence (DNA): TGTGCCAGCAGCCTCTGGGTGACAGGGTCGAACACTGAAGCTTTCTTT. Translating gives CASSLWVTGSNTEAFF.

This clone was seen a few times. This chain links TRBV15 with TRBJ2-5; D call uncertain. CDR3 size: 14 residues. CDR1 and CDR2 from the germline V gene are LNHNV and YYDKDF (reference sequence). V shed 3 bases and J shed 4 bases, with 12 bases lying between them. This CDR3 reads CATSSTVSAETQYF. The CDR3 DNA is TGTGCCACCAGCAGCACTGTGTCTGCAGAGACCCAGTACTTC.

The rearrangement joins TRBV18 to TRBJ2-7, with 7 bases aligning to TRBD1. Trimming at V came to 5 bases and at J to 5 bases, leaving 6 bases not matched to a gene. Germline CDR1 and CDR2: KGHSH and LQKENI. CDR3 size: 13 residues. As DNA, the CDR3 is TGTGCCAGCTCAACACAGGGGAGCGACGAGCAGTACTTC. Translating gives CASSTQGSDEQYF.

For this clone: Other DNA sequences within the sample encode an identical CDR3. The genes are TRBV6-1 and TRBJ1-5; D is perhaps TRBD1 (6 bases). Trimming stripped 2 bases from V and 4 bases from J, with 12 bases between. The CDR3 sequence is 15 residues long. The germline gives CDR1 MNHNS, CDR2 SASEGT. CDR3 in amino acids: CASSERPGTNQPQHF. The CDR3 nucleotides read TGTGCCAGCAGTGAAAGGCCGGGGACAAATCAGCCCCAGCATTTT.

This chain links TRBV5-1 with TRBJ2-7; the match to TRBD2 covers 10 bases. CDR1 and CDR2 (germline): SGHRS, YFSETQ. The CDR3 contains 16 residues. Trimming cost V 0 bases and J 7 bases; bases outside gene matches: 10. The CDR3 spells CASSLVIGLAGVEQYF. The CDR3 region has the DNA TGCGCCAGCAGCTTGGTAATTGGGCTAGCGGGGGTTGAGCAGTACTTC.

This clone was recorded a few times. The chain couples TRBV30 to TRBJ1-4, with D uncertain. The germline CDR1 and CDR2 sequences are GTSNPN and SVGIG (reference sequence). Between the trimmed V and J ends, which lost 0 bases and 8 bases, there was a span of 13 bases. CDR3 length equals 14 residues. CDR3 region: CAWSVVRLREKLFF. CDR3 nucleotides: TGTGCCTGGAGTGTTGTCAGGCTTAGGGAAAAACTGTTTTTT.

In its sample, this clone was seen a few times. The CDR3 DNA sequence: TGTGCCAGCAGCTTAATTGGGCTGGCGGGCGCTAGCACAGATACGCAGTATTTT. It codes for CASSLIGLAGASTDTQYF. The chain is built from TRBV7-2 and TRBJ2-3; TRBD2 is a possible D gene (5 bases). The CDR3 runs to 18 residues. The germline V gene encodes CDR1 SGHTA and CDR2 FQGNSA. V was shortened by 2 bases and J by 0 bases, with 18 bases between the two germline ends.

The chain is built from TRBV30 and TRBJ2-1; TRBD1 aligns across 7 bases. CDR1 and CDR2 from the germline V gene are GTSNPN and SVGIG (reference sequence). The CDR3 loop spans 14 amino acids. J was trimmed by 5 bases and V by 3 bases; bases with no gene match: 7. CDR3 sequence reads: CAWRRGPVDNEQFF. CDR3 sequence (DNA): TGTGCCTGGAGAAGGGGGCCCGTGGACAATGAGCAGTTCTTC. The entire variable domain, with the rest obtained from reference TRBV30 and TRBJ2-1, is as follows: SQTIHQWPATLVQPVGSPLSLECTVEGTSNPNLYWYRQAAGRGLQLLFYSVGIGQISSEVPQNLSASRPQDRQFILSSKKLLLSDSGFYLCAWRRGPVDNEQFFGPGTRLTVL.